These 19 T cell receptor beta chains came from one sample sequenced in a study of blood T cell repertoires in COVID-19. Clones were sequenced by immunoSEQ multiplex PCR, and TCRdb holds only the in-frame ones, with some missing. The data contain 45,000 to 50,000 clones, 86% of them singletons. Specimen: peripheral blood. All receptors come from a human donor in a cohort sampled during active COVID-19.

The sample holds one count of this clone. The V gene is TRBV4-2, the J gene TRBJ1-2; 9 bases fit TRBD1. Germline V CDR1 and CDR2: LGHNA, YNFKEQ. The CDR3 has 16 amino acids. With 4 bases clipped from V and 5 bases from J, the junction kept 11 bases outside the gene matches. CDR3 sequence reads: CASSPDRGRQYYGYTF. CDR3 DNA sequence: TGTGCCAGCAGCCCGGACAGGGGCCGGCAATATTATGGCTACACCTTC.

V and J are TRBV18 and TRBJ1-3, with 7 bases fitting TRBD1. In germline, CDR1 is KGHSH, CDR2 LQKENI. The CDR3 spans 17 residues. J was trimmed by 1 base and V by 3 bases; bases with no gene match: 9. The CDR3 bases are TGTGCCAGCTCACCCCTCGGGACAGCGAATTCTGGAAACACCATATATTTT. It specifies CASSPLGTANSGNTIYF.

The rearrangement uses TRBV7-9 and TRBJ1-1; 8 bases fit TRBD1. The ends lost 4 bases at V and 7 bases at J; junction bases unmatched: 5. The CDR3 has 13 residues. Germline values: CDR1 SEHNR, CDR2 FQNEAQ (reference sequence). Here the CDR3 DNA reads TGTGCCAGCAGCTCGACAGGGGTGGATGAAGCTTTCTTT. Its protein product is CASSSTGVDEAFF.

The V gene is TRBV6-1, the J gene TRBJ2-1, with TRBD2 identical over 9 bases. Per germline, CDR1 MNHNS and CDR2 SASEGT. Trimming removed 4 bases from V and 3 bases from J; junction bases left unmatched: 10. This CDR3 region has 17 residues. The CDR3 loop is CASSASTSGHLYNEQFF. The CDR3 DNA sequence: TGTGCCAGCAGTGCCTCGACTAGCGGCCACCTCTACAATGAGCAGTTCTTC.

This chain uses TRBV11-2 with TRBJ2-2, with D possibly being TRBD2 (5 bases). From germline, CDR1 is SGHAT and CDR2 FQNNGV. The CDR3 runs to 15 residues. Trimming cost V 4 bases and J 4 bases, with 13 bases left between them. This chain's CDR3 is CASSSFTSFTGELFF. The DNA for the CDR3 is TGTGCCAGCAGCTCTTTTACTAGTTTCACCGGGGAGCTGTTTTTT.

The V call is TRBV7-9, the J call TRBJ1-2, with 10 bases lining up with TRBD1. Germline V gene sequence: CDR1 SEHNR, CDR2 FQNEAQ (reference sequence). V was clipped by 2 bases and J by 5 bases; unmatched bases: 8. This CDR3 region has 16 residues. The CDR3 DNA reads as TGTGCCAGCAGCTTACCGGGACAGGGGTTTTCTTATGGCTACACCTTC. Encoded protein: CASSLPGQGFSYGYTF.

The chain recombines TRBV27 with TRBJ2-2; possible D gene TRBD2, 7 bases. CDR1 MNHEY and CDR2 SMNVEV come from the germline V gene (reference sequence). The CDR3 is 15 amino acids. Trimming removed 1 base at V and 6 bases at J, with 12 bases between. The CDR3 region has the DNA TGTGCCAGCAGTTTATTGGGGGGGCCTGCCGGGGAGCTGTTTTTT. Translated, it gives CASSLLGGPAGELFF.

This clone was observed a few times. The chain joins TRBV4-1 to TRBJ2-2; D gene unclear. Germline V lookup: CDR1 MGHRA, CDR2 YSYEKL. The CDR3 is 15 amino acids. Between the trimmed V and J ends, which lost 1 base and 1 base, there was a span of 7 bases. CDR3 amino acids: CASSQGHGNTGELFF. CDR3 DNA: TGCGCCAGCAGCCAAGGACATGGGAACACCGGGGAGCTGTTTTTT.

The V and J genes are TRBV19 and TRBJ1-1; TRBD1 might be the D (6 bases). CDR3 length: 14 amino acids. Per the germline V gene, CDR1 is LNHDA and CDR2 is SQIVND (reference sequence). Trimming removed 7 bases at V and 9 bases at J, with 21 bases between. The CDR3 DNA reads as TGTGCCAGTACCCTCCAGGGGATGTCGGCTCAAGCTTTCTTT. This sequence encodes CASTLQGMSAQAFF.

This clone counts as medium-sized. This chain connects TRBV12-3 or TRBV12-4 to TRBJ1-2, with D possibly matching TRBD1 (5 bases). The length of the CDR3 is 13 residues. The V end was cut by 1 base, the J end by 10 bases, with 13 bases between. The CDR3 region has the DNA TGTGCCAGCAGTTTAGTTCAGGAGGGACCCTACACCTTC. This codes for CASSLVQEGPYTF.

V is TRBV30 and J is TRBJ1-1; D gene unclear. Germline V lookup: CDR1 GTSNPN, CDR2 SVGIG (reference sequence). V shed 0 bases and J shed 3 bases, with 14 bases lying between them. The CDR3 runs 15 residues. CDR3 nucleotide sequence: TGTGCCTGGAGTGTTTATATGCCTCGGGACACTGAAGCTTTCTTT. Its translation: CAWSVYMPRDTEAFF.

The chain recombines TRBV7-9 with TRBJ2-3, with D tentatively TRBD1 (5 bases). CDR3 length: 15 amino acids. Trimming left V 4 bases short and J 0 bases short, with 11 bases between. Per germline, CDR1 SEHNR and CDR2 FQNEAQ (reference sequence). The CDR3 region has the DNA TGTGCCAGCAGCTACAAGGGGATAAGCACAGATACGCAGTATTTT. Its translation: CASSYKGISTDTQYF. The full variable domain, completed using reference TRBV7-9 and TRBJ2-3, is DTGVSQNPRHKITKRGQNVTFRCDPISEHNRLYWYRQTLGQGPEFLTYFQNEAQLEKSRLLSDRFSAERPKGSFSTLEIQRTEQGDSAMYLCASSYKGISTDTQYFGPGTRLTVL.

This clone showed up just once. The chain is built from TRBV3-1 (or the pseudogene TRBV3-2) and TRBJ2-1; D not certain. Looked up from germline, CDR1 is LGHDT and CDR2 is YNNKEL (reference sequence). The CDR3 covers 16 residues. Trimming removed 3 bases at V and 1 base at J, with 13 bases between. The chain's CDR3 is CASSHPMAVSYNEQFF. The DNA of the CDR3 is TGTGCCAGCAGCCACCCGATGGCCGTGTCCTACAATGAGCAGTTCTTC.

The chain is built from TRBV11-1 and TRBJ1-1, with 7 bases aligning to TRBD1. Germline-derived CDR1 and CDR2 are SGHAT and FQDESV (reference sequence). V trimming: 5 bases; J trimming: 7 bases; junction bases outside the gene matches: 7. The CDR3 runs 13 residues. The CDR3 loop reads CASSPRQGNEAFF. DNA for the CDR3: TGTGCCAGCAGCCCTCGACAGGGAAATGAAGCTTTCTTT. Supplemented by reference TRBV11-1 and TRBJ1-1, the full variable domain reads EAEVAQSPRYKITEKSQAVAFWCDPISGHATLYWYRQILGQGPELLVQFQDESVVDDSQLPKDRFSAERLKGVDSTLKIQPAELGDSAMYLCASSPRQGNEAFFGQGTRLTVV.

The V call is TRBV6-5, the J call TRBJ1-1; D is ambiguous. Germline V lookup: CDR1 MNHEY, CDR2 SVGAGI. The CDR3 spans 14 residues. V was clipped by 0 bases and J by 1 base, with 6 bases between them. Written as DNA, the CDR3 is TGTGCCAGCAGTTACTCCACATCGAACACTGAAGCTTTCTTT. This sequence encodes CASSYSTSNTEAFF.

CDR3 in amino acids: CASSPDISSGANVLTF. The DNA for the CDR3 is TGCGCCAGCAGCCCAGACATCAGCTCTGGGGCCAACGTCCTGACTTTC. The rearrangement uses TRBV4-1 and TRBJ2-6; D gene ambiguous. This CDR3 is built from 16 residues. Germline CDR1 and CDR2: MGHRA and YSYEKL. The ends were cut back, 4 bases at V and 0 bases at J, with 10 bases in the middle.

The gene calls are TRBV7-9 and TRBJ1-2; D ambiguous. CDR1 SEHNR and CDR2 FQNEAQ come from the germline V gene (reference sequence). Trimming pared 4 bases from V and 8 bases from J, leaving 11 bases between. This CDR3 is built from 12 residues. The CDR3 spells CASSSGLAGYTF. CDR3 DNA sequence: TGTGCCAGCAGCTCTGGACTTGCGGGCTACACCTTC.

CDR3 DNA: TGCGCCAGCAGCCAAGATCCAGCTAACTATGGCTACACCTTC. Residues: CASSQDPANYGYTF. This chain uses TRBV4-3 with TRBJ1-2, with unresolved D. The CDR3 runs 14 residues. Germline assignment: CDR1 LGHNA and CDR2 YSLEER. Trimming took 0 bases from V and 0 from J, leaving 5 bases between them.

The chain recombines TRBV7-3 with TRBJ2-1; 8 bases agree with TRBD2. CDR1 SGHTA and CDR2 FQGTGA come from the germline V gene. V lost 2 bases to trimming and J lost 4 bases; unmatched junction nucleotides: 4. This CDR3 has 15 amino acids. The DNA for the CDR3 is TGTGCCAGCAGCTTACGGGGGGGCGCGTACAATGAGCAGTTCTTC. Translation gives CASSLRGGAYNEQFF.